Following are 8 T cell receptor beta chains from one sample sequenced in a study of CD8+CD57+ T cells in acquired aplastic anemia. It was patients with CD8+CD57+ cell expansion by flow cytometry who were chosen for sequencing. The template for TCR beta VDJ and CDR3 sequence profiling was genomic DNA. TCRdb processed the reads anew with MiXCR; each CDR3 protein has one entry. The table has around 21,000 distinct CDR3 sequences, 40% seen once. Notes on the study in general: Relative to total CD4+ and CD8+ pools, CD8+CD57+ cells had lower diversity in patients.

The antigens for these receptors are not known. Sequencing input: CD8+CD57+ T cells sorted from PBMCs. Subset reported: bead-enriched CD8+CD57+ effector memory T cells from SAA patients. The receptors derive from a human donor with aplastic anemia.

The gene calls are TRBV7-2 and TRBJ2-1; TRBD2 might be the D (6 bases). V was trimmed by 5 bases and J by 6 bases, leaving 23 bases between them. This CDR3 is built from 17 residues. CDR1 is SGHTA, CDR2 FQGNSA, per germline. In DNA form, the CDR3 reads TGTGCCAGCAGCCCCAGGGACTCCCCGAGTCGGGGCAATGAGCAGTTCTTC. Protein sequence: CASSPRDSPSRGNEQFF.

The chain links TRBV20-1 to TRBJ2-2; D is unclear. V lost 0 bases and J 0 bases, leaving 17 bases between the germline ends. Germline CDR1 and CDR2: DFQATT and SNEGSKA (reference sequence). The CDR3 has 18 residues. CDR3 nucleotides: TGCAGTGCTAGAGATCTGAGTAGGCTCTCAGCGAACACCGGGGAGCTGTTTTTT. The encoded protein is CSARDLSRLSANTGELFF.

The V and J genes are TRBV6-1 and TRBJ2-7; D ambiguous. Trimming stripped 1 base from V and 4 bases from J, with 14 bases between. Germline CDR1 reads MNHNS; CDR2 reads SASEGT. This CDR3 region has 15 residues. CDR3 sequence reads: CASSEEVVVRYEQYF. In DNA form, the CDR3 reads TGTGCCAGCAGTGAAGAAGTCGTGGTCAGGTACGAGCAGTACTTC.

The chain joins TRBV6-5 to TRBJ2-1; TRBD2 aligns across 8 bases. Trimming removed 2 bases from V and 10 bases from J; junction bases left unmatched: 1. This CDR3 region has 12 residues. Germline V gives CDR1 MNHEY, CDR2 SVGAGI. CDR3 in amino acids: CASSYGTREQFF. DNA for the CDR3: TGTGCCAGCAGTTACGGGACTAGAGAGCAGTTCTTC.

This clonotype was picked up a small number of times. Germline is not matched at one junction end, which may reflect a read error. The CDR3 sequence: CDSSPGTGDWSGNAIYF. CDR3 DNA: TGTGACAGCAGTCCTGGGACCGGCGATTGGTCTGGAAACGCCATATATTTT. The rearrangement links TRBV27 to TRBJ1-3; possible D gene TRBD1, 5 bases. The CDR3 runs 17 residues. The germline gives CDR1 MNHEY, CDR2 SMNVEV (reference sequence).

This clonotype was seen a handful of times. V usage is TRBV29-1 and J usage is TRBJ1-3; a weak D match, TRBD1 (6 bases). Germline V lookup: CDR1 SQVTM, CDR2 ANQGSEA. The CDR3 runs to 12 residues. The germline V and J ends were trimmed by 5 bases and 4 bases, with 9 bases remaining between them. The CDR3 sequence is CSVRTEGNTIYF. DNA of the CDR3: TGCAGCGTTAGGACAGAGGGAAACACCATATATTTT.

This clonotype was seen a handful of times. This rearrangement joins TRBV5-1 to TRBJ2-3, with D maybe TRBD2 (5 bases). Between the trimmed V and J ends, which lost 0 bases and 0 bases, there was a span of 5 bases. There are 14 residues in the CDR3. Germline V gives CDR1 SGHRS, CDR2 YFSETQ. CDR3 coding DNA: TGCGCCAGCAGCTTGGGGACTAGCACAGATACGCAGTATTTT. Its protein is CASSLGTSTDTQYF.

The CDR3 sequence: CASSQGGTGTGEQYF. The CDR3, as DNA: TGCGCCAGCAGCCAAGGGGGGACTGGCACGGGGGAGCAGTACTTC. J is TRBJ2-7 and V is TRBV4-3; D is perhaps TRBD2 (6 bases). The CDR3 is 15 residues long. V lost 1 base and J 7 bases, leaving 17 bases between the germline ends. The germline gives CDR1 LGHNA, CDR2 YSLEER.